The next 17 T cell receptor beta chains were all read from a single sample in a study of T cells in Graves' hyperthyroidism and ophthalmopathy. RNA transcripts were the template for amplifying TCR beta CDR3 regions. The TCR CDR3 first-round RT-PCR relied on the HTBI primer set. TCRdb redid the calling of the multiplex PCR reads with MiXCR, one entry per CDR3 protein. The sample records roughly 720,000 distinct CDR3 sequences, around 16% being singletons. The source material was blood. The source is a man aged 50 to 60 with Graves' hyperthyroidism.

This clonotype showed up many times. The rearrangement joins TRBV12-3 or TRBV12-4 to TRBJ2-7; possible D gene TRBD2, 6 bases. This CDR3 has 15 amino acids. The ends were cut back, 1 base at V and 0 bases at J, with 10 bases in the middle. The CDR3 sequence is CASSLVLAGSYEQYF. In nucleotides, the CDR3 is TGTGCCAGCAGTTTAGTACTAGCAGGCTCCTACGAGCAGTACTTC.

This clonotype was detected many times. This chain links TRBV13 with TRBJ2-7; D remains unclear. Trimming pared 4 bases from V and 7 bases from J, leaving 17 bases between. The germline V gene has CDR1 PRHDT and CDR2 FYEKMQ (reference sequence). The CDR3 spans 14 residues. CDR3 DNA sequence: TGTGCCAGCAGCTCCCGGACCACCGTGGGGGAGCAGTACTTC. Protein: CASSSRTTVGEQYF.

The table lists this clonotype with many counts. V and J are TRBV12-3 or TRBV12-4 and TRBJ2-1; D might be TRBD1 (6 bases). CDR3 length: 15 residues. The V end was cut by 3 bases, the J end by 0 bases, with 9 bases between. DNA of the CDR3: TGTGCCAGCAGTTTCGACAGGAGCTCCTACAATGAGCAGTTCTTC. Translation gives CASSFDRSSYNEQFF.

V usage is TRBV29-1 and J usage is TRBJ2-5; 8 bases are a match to TRBD1. Trimming cost V 6 bases and J 5 bases; bases outside gene matches: 11. This CDR3 is built from 14 residues. CDR1 SQVTM and CDR2 ANQGSEA come from the germline V gene. The DNA for the CDR3 is TGCAGCGTCGATAAGGACAGGGTTGGGGAGACCCAGTACTTC. Protein sequence: CSVDKDRVGETQYF.

Many counts were recorded for this clonotype. The chain couples TRBV4-2 to TRBJ2-3; TRBD1 matches 8 bases. The CDR3 length is 14 residues. CDR1 and CDR2 from the germline V gene are LGHNA and YNFKEQ. The trim removed 1 base at V and 6 bases at J, leaving 3 bases unmatched. The CDR3 region has the DNA TGTGCCAGCAGCCAAGCGGACAGGGAGGATACGCAGTATTTT. It encodes CASSQADREDTQYF.

The chain employs TRBV19 and TRBJ1-5; D might be TRBD1 (6 bases). This CDR3 contains 15 residues. Deletions cut 8 bases from V and 0 bases from J, with 14 bases between. Per the germline V gene, CDR1 is LNHDA and CDR2 is SQIVND (reference sequence). CDR3 DNA sequence: TGTGCCAGTCAAGGAGGGACAAATAGCAATCAGCCCCAGCATTTT. It yields the protein CASQGGTNSNQPQHF.

This clonotype was counted ten times or more. This chain connects TRBV12-3 or TRBV12-4 to TRBJ2-5, with D hard to call. The length of the CDR3 is 11 residues. Trimming pared 1 base from V and 6 bases from J, leaving 3 bases between. CDR3 in amino acids: CASSLGKTQYF. Written as DNA, the CDR3 is TGTGCCAGCAGTTTAGGAAAGACCCAGTACTTC.

This clonotype appeared many times. Here the CDR3 DNA reads TGTGCCAGCAGTTTATTAGGGGAATTGGGTGGCTACACCTTC. Amino acid sequence: CASSLLGELGGYTF. The V and J genes are TRBV28 and TRBJ1-2, with D possibly matching TRBD1 (5 bases). Germline assignment: CDR1 MDHEN and CDR2 SYDVKM. The germline V and J ends were trimmed by 1 base and 7 bases, with 13 bases remaining between them. The CDR3 is 14 residues long.

This clonotype was recorded many times. The chain links TRBV2 to TRBJ2-2; no reliable D call. The germline V gene encodes CDR1 SNHLY and CDR2 FYNNEI. This CDR3 contains 15 residues. The V end was cut by 3 bases, the J end by 0 bases, with 8 bases between. CDR3 sequence (DNA): TGTGCCAGCAGTGACTGGACCCCGAACACCGGGGAGCTGTTTTTT. Translation: CASSDWTPNTGELFF. Based on the CDR3 plus reference TRBV2 and TRBJ2-2, the full variable domain is EPEVTQTPSHQVTQMGQEVILRCVPISNHLYFYWYRQILGQKVEFLVSFYNNEISEKSEIFDDQFSVERPDGSNFTLKIRSTKLEDSAMYFCASSDWTPNTGELFFGEGSRLTVL.

This clonotype was picked up many times. This chain joins TRBV18 and TRBJ2-3, with 7 bases lining up with TRBD1. The CDR3 consists of 13 residues. CDR1 is KGHSH and CDR2 is LQKENI in the germline V gene. Trimming took 3 bases from V and 8 from J; bases not matched to a gene: 5. CDR3 DNA: TGTGCCAGCTCACCGGTGACAGGGCGTACGCAGTATTTT. It encodes CASSPVTGRTQYF.

This chain uses TRBV20-1 with TRBJ2-3; possible D gene TRBD1, 8 bases. The CDR3 is 17 residues long. Germline V lookup: CDR1 DFQATT, CDR2 SNEGSKA (reference sequence). V was trimmed by 3 bases and J by 4 bases, leaving 23 bases between them. CDR3 nucleotide sequence: TGCAGTGCTAGTCAATCCTTACAGGGGGGGAGGGCAGATACGCAGTATTTT. Translating gives CSASQSLQGGRADTQYF.

This sequence joins TRBV11-1 and TRBJ2-1; D may be TRBD1 or TRBD2 (5 bases each). The CDR3 totals 15 residues. With 1 base removed from V and 5 bases from J, the gap between germline ends came to 12 bases. From germline, CDR1 is SGHAT and CDR2 FQDESV (reference sequence). The CDR3 here is CASSLVGGTDNEQFF. The CDR3 coding sequence is TGTGCCAGCAGCTTAGTTGGGGGAACTGACAATGAGCAGTTCTTC.

In its sample, this clonotype was seen a few times. The rearrangement joins TRBV7-2 to TRBJ2-2; TRBD2 aligns across 8 bases. This CDR3 region has 15 residues. CDR1 is SGHTA, CDR2 FQGNSA, per germline. V lost 4 bases, J lost 4 bases, and 5 bases stayed unmatched. The CDR3 bases are TGTGCCAGCAGCTCTTCGGGACTAGGCACCGGGGAGCTGTTTTTT. It translates to CASSSSGLGTGELFF. The whole variable domain, remainder taken from reference TRBV7-2 and TRBJ2-2, is GAGVSQSPSNKVTEKGKDVELRCDPISGHTALYWYRQSLGQGLEFLIYFQGNSAPDKSGLPSDRFSAERTGGSVSTLTIQRTQQEDSAVYLCASSSSGLGTGELFFGEGSRLTVL.

The chain joins TRBV4-1 to TRBJ2-2; TRBD2 matches at 12 bases. V lost 0 bases and J lost 5; bases outside the gene matches: 10. CDR3 length: 19 amino acids. Germline CDR1 and CDR2: MGHRA and YSYEKL. The chain's CDR3 is CASSQDSGLAGILTGELFF. CDR3 coding DNA: TGCGCCAGCAGCCAAGATTCCGGACTAGCGGGAATCTTAACCGGGGAGCTGTTTTTT.

In its sample, this clonotype was seen many times. J is TRBJ1-5 and V is TRBV12-3 or TRBV12-4; a weak D match, TRBD1 (5 bases). V dropped 2 bases and J dropped 2 bases, with 13 bases sitting between them. CDR3 length: 16 amino acids. The CDR3 coding sequence is TGTGCCAGCAGTTTACCTCGCCAGGGCGGCAATCAGCCCCAGCATTTT. Protein product: CASSLPRQGGNQPQHF.

The genes are TRBV24-1 and TRBJ2-1; 11 bases are a match to TRBD2. V dropped 5 bases and J dropped 13; count of bases not matched to a gene: 3. Germline V gene lookup returns CDR1 KGHDR and CDR2 SFDVKD. The CDR3 totals 12 residues. The chain's CDR3 is CATSVSGRAQFF. The CDR3 region has the DNA TGTGCCACCAGTGTTAGCGGGAGGGCTCAGTTCTTC.

This clonotype showed up just a few times. The chain recombines TRBV4-2 with TRBJ1-5, with 8 bases lining up with TRBD1. Germline V gene sequence: CDR1 LGHNA, CDR2 YNFKEQ. V lost 0 bases, J lost 5 bases, and 6 bases stayed unmatched. The CDR3 is made up of 16 amino acids. In DNA form, the CDR3 reads TGTGCCAGCAGCCAAGAATCGAGACAGGGGCATCAGCCCCAGCATTTT. Translating gives CASSQESRQGHQPQHF.